This TCR beta chain is from a study of blood T cell repertoires in COVID-19. On the study more broadly: Sites across the United States, Italy and Spain contributed samples from acute and convalescent COVID-19. T cells, B-cell-depleted T cells, or PBMCs provided the cDNA or gDNA that served as material.

Per the authors' pipeline: Amplified reference gene primers provided the basis for estimating nucleated cell counts. Assay used: immunoSEQ multiplex PCR; TCRdb lists only in-frame clones, some missing. That table is the source of V, J and clone size, and D and trimming were worked out from the DNA. The sample holds fewer than 85,000 clones, approximately 78% seen once. Trimming cost V 0 bases and J 1 base; bases outside gene matches: 2. Germline V gene data show CDR1 as SEHNR and CDR2 as FQNEAQ (reference sequence). This CDR3 is 15 amino acids long. A single count supports this clone. This sequence joins TRBV7-9 and TRBJ2-5, with 7 bases identical to TRBD2. The sequenced sample was peripheral blood. The receptor comes from a woman of 80 years or more with active or convalescent COVID-19. CDR3 region: CASSLAGGIQETQYF. In DNA, the CDR3 is TGTGCCAGCAGCTTAGCCGGGGGGATCCAAGAGACCCAGTACTTC.